The source of this TCR beta chain is a study of T cells in Graves' hyperthyroidism and ophthalmopathy. The study based diagnoses on clinical symptoms, serum thyroxine and TRAb, thyroid ultrasound and orbital computed tomography. V dropped 5 bases and J dropped 3 bases, with 19 bases sitting between them. The length of the CDR3 is 17 residues. Germline loops: CDR1 SGHTA, CDR2 FQGTGA. The CDR3 regions of TCR beta were amplified from RNA transcripts. HTBI primers were used for first-round RT-PCR of the TCR CDR3. TCRdb processed the multiplex PCR reads anew with MiXCR; each CDR3 protein has one entry. The sample has roughly 740,000 distinct CDR3 sequences, about 16% seen once; the top ten hold around 7.7%. Overall study results and limits: From stable hyperthyroidism, ophthalmopathy was set apart by a 13 V-J model.

Points on this clonotype: Its matching antigen is unknown.

The TCR comes from a man aged 18-30 years with Graves' hyperthyroidism. The chain combines TRBV7-3 with TRBJ2-2; D might be TRBD2 (6 bases). Sequencing used blood. The DNA of the CDR3 is TGTGCCAGCAGCCCTTCCGGGACTGCAAGCCACACCGGGGAGCTGTTTTTT. Translating it yields CASSPSGTASHTGELFF.